These T cell receptor beta chains were read from a single sample in a study of CD4 T cells in relation to SARS-CoV-2 and coronaviruses. These receptors have no known antigen. Assay: immunoSEQ multiplex PCR; the TCRdb copy retains only in-frame clones and omits some. The data contain almost 20,000 clones, over 70% of them seen just once; the ten biggest clones take up roughly 10%. Sequencing was done on a sample of CD4+ T cells from PBMCs, cultured in vitro. The receptors were sampled from a human donor in good health. The CDR3 runs from the conserved cysteine through the conserved F or W. The D gene is left open where the match is weak. Expanded clones get a size class; other rows say once, few or many, or leave the size out.

CASSLLQGKQYF	TGTGCCAGCAGTCTGCTACAGGGGAAGCAGTACTTC	-	TRBV12-3/TRBV12-4	TRBD1	TRBJ2-7
CASSEYRGPQETQYF	TGTGCCAGCAGTGAATACAGGGGACCTCAAGAGACCCAGTACTTC	-	TRBV25-1	-	TRBJ2-5
CAWMRLADKQFF	TGTGCCTGGATGCGACTAGCGGACAAGCAGTTCTTC	-	TRBV30	TRBD2	TRBJ2-1
CASSLGLVQEAQYF	TGTGCCAGCAGCTTAGGGCTGGTCCAAGAGGCCCAGTACTTC	-	TRBV7-2	-	TRBJ2-5
CASSMGWGRMGETQYF	TGTGCCAGTAGTATGGGGTGGGGGCGGATGGGGGAGACCCAGTACTTC	-	TRBV19	-	TRBJ2-5
CASSYGSGRSYEQYF	TGTGCCAGCAGTTACGGTAGCGGGAGGTCCTACGAGCAGTACTTC	-	TRBV6-5	TRBD2	TRBJ2-7
CASSRQQETQYF	TGTGCCAGCAGTAGACAGCAAGAGACCCAGTACTTC	-	TRBV6-2/TRBV6-3	-	TRBJ2-5
CASSRGSFGADTQYF	TGTGCCAGCAGCCGGGGTAGTTTCGGTGCAGATACGCAGTATTTT	-	TRBV7-7	-	TRBJ2-3
CASSLLGQGADEQYF	TGCGCCAGCAGCTTATTAGGACAGGGGGCCGACGAGCAGTACTTC	once	TRBV5-1	TRBD1	TRBJ2-7
CASSHPTGRTDTQYF	TGTGCCAGCAGCCATCCGACAGGACGCACAGATACGCAGTATTTT	once	TRBV3-1/TRBV3-2	-	TRBJ2-3
CASSGTVGTGELFF	TGTGCCAGTAGCGGGACAGTGGGCACCGGGGAGCTGTTTTTT	-	TRBV19	TRBD1	TRBJ2-2
CASSLEREMGTDTQYF	TGTGCCAGCAGCTTAGAGCGGGAGATGGGCACAGATACGCAGTATTTT	-	TRBV11-2	TRBD2	TRBJ2-3
CASSSDTGAGPQHF	TGTGCCAGCAGCTCCGACACGGGTGCGGGGCCCCAGCATTTT	few	TRBV7-8	-	TRBJ1-5
CASSRTSASYEQYF	TGTGCCAGCAGTAGGACTAGCGCCTCCTACGAGCAGTACTTC	-	TRBV27	TRBD2	TRBJ2-7
CASEGQPYNEQFF	TGTGCCAGCGAGGGACAGCCCTACAATGAGCAGTTCTTC	-	TRBV2	TRBD1	TRBJ2-1
CASSQGQTNSPLHF	TGTGCCAGCAGTCAGGGACAGACTAATTCACCCCTCCACTTT	-	TRBV6-4	TRBD1	TRBJ1-6
CASRPSGRAGDTQYF	TGTGCCAGCAGACCTAGCGGGAGGGCGGGTGATACGCAGTATTTT	-	TRBV7-3	TRBD2	TRBJ2-3
CASSLTRWVNTEAFF	TGTGCCAGCAGTCTTACGAGATGGGTGAACACTGAAGCTTTCTTT	-	TRBV6-5	-	TRBJ1-1
CASSQGAGPRVQFF	TGTGCCAGCAGCCAAGGTGCGGGACCCCGCGTGCAGTTCTTC	once	TRBV3-1/TRBV3-2	-	TRBJ2-1
CASSTGLGETQYF	TGTGCCAGTAGTACCGGACTAGGGGAGACCCAGTACTTC	-	TRBV19	TRBD2	TRBJ2-5
CASSIDSTGYYEQYF	TGTGCCAGTAGTATAGACTCCACAGGATACTACGAGCAGTACTTC	-	TRBV19	-	TRBJ2-7